One T cell receptor beta chain is described in this entry. The repertoire was sequenced with immunoSEQ multiplex PCR; TCRdb's copy has only in-frame clones and lacks some. The table includes about 110,000 clones, 91% detected once. The data were taken from a study of OX40 agonist ivuxolimab in advanced cancers. Sampling times: baseline, cycle 4 day 1, cycle 7 day 1. Germline V gene lookup returns CDR1 MNHEY and CDR2 SMNVEV (reference sequence). The CDR3 is 14 residues long. Trimming shortened V by 4 bases and J by 1 base, and 8 bases separated the two germline ends. The source of this sequence is an adult with an advanced solid tumor such as melanoma, head and neck, liver or kidney cancer. The chain joins TRBV27 to TRBJ2-1, with no clear D. Source: CD4+ or CD8+ T cells sorted from blood, taken in a trial of the OX40 agonist ivuxolimab. CDR3 protein: CASSSEPSYNEQFF. Here the CDR3 DNA reads TGTGCCAGCAGTTCCGAACCTTCCTACAATGAGCAGTTCTTC.